Following are 27 T cell receptor beta chains from one sample sequenced in a study of T cell changes during pregnancy in multiple sclerosis. Clones were read by immunoSEQ multiplex PCR, and TCRdb kept only the in-frame ones, dropping some. The sample includes about 73,000 clones, around 92% of them seen just once. Source: peripheral blood, taken in the third trimester of pregnancy. These receptors were collected from a female donor in good health, enrolled as a control in a pregnancy study.

The chain combines TRBV5-1 with TRBJ2-7, with a weak D call TRBD2 (5 bases). CDR3 length equals 16 residues. V was pared by 0 bases and J by 1 base, with 14 bases between. The germline gives CDR1 SGHRS, CDR2 YFSETQ. CDR3 loop: CASSLVAQVASYEQYF. CDR3 sequence (DNA): TGCGCCAGCAGCTTGGTCGCCCAGGTAGCGTCCTACGAGCAGTACTTC.

The CDR3 DNA sequence: TGTGCCAGCAGCGCCGGGACAGATAATTCACCCCTCCACTTT. It specifies CASSAGTDNSPLHF. The rearrangement uses TRBV6-1 and TRBJ1-6; 7 bases fit TRBD1. The CDR3 covers 14 residues. V lost 6 bases and J lost 5; bases outside the gene matches: 4. Germline loops: CDR1 MNHNS, CDR2 SASEGT.

This clone appeared a single time. The chain's CDR3 is CATNRGVLTDTQYF. The CDR3 DNA sequence: TGTGCCACTAACAGGGGAGTCCTCACAGATACGCAGTATTTT. The V gene is TRBV2, the J gene TRBJ2-3; 7 bases agree with TRBD1. The CDR3 loop spans 14 amino acids. V shed 10 bases and J 2 bases; nucleotides not matched to a gene: 9. CDR1 and CDR2 (germline): SNHLY, FYNNEI. Full variable domain (missing parts from reference TRBV2 and TRBJ2-3): EPEVTQTPSHQVTQMGQEVILRCVPISNHLYFYWYRQILGQKVEFLVSFYNNEISEKSEIFDDQFSVERPDGSNFTLKIRSTKLEDSAMYFCATNRGVLTDTQYFGPGTRLTVL.

The chain carries TRBV6-1 and TRBJ2-2; 10 bases fit TRBD2. V lost 2 bases and J lost 3; bases outside the gene matches: 0. Germline CDR1 is MNHNS and CDR2 is SASEGT. This CDR3 has 15 residues. The CDR3 nucleotides are TGTGCCAGCAGTGAACTAGCGGGGGACACCGGGGAGCTGTTTTTT. This gives the protein CASSELAGDTGELFF.

The genes are TRBV5-4 and TRBJ2-7; TRBD2 matches at 14 bases. The V gene's germline CDR1 is SGHNT and CDR2 YYREEE (reference sequence). The trim removed 2 bases at V and 6 bases at J, leaving 16 bases unmatched. The CDR3 runs to 19 residues. Here the CDR3 DNA reads TGTGCCAGCAGCTTCTCGACTAGCGGGGGGGCCCCTCCTCTTCTCGAGCAGTACTTC. Translated, it gives CASSFSTSGGAPPLLEQYF.

This sequence joins TRBV11-2 and TRBJ1-2, with TRBD1 identical over 7 bases. V trimming: 1 base; J trimming: 8 bases; junction bases outside the gene matches: 7. The CDR3 has 14 amino acids. Germline lookup yields CDR1 SGHAT and CDR2 FQNNGV. This CDR3 is CASSLVRGHGGYTF. The DNA of the CDR3 is TGTGCCAGCAGCTTAGTAAGGGGGCACGGGGGCTACACCTTC.

This clone was seen a handful of times. V is TRBV18 and J is TRBJ1-6; 9 nucleotides match TRBD1. The CDR3 is 14 amino acids. Germline trimming cut 4 bases from V and 7 bases from J; bases unmatched to any gene: 2. Germline V CDR1 and CDR2: KGHSH, LQKENI. The CDR3 nucleotides read TGTGCCAGCTCACTAGGACAGGGGAATTCACCCCTCCACTTT. Its translation is CASSLGQGNSPLHF.

This rearrangement joins TRBV5-4 to TRBJ2-7; D perhaps matches TRBD2 (6 bases). V was pared by 0 bases and J by 3 bases, with 19 bases between. This CDR3 has 17 amino acids. The V gene's germline CDR1 is SGHNT and CDR2 YYREEE (reference sequence). The CDR3: CASSLGWSGRGRYEQYF. In DNA, the CDR3 is TGTGCCAGCAGCTTGGGGTGGTCGGGGCGGGGTCGCTACGAGCAGTACTTC. Full variable domain (rest looked up from reference TRBV5-4 and TRBJ2-7): ETGVTQSPTHLIKTRGQQVTLRCSSQSGHNTVSWYQQALGQGPQFIFQYYREEENGRGNFPPRFSGLQFPNYSSELNVNALELDDSALYLCASSLGWSGRGRYEQYFGPGTRLTVT.

The V call is TRBV23-1, the J call TRBJ1-2; D perhaps matches TRBD1 (6 bases). TRBV23-1 is placed among ORFs of uncertain function. This CDR3 is built from 16 residues. The V and J ends lost 0 bases and 4 bases respectively, with 15 bases between them. CDR3 nucleotide sequence: TGCGCCAGCAGTCAATCGAGGGGGGGGACTTGCTATGGCTACACCTTC. Protein product: CASSQSRGGTCYGYTF.

V and J are TRBV19 and TRBJ1-5, with D maybe TRBD1 (5 bases). Germline CDR1 LNHDA, CDR2 SQIVND (reference sequence). This CDR3 contains 17 residues. Trimming pared 3 bases from V and 7 bases from J, leaving 22 bases between. The CDR3 region has the DNA TGTGCCAGTAGTATGAGTGGGGGAGGGGCACGGGGACAGCCCCAGCATTTT. Translated: CASSMSGGGARGQPQHF.

The chain uses TRBV4-3 and TRBJ2-3; 14 nucleotides agree with TRBD2. Germline CDR1 LGHNA, CDR2 YSLEER. The CDR3 spans 18 residues. V shed 2 bases, J shed 3 bases, and the junction held 7 bases outside the gene matches. The CDR3 DNA is TGCGCCAGCAGCCAATATCCGGGGACTAGCGGGAGAACAGATACGCAGTATTTT. Translating gives CASSQYPGTSGRTDTQYF.

This clone was picked up one time. The V call is TRBV13, the J call TRBJ2-7; D perhaps matches TRBD2 (5 bases). Germline V lookup: CDR1 PRHDT, CDR2 FYEKMQ (reference sequence). The CDR3 extends over 13 amino acids. Between the trimmed V and J ends, which lost 2 bases and 1 base, there was a span of 6 bases. Written as DNA, the CDR3 is TGTGCCAGCAGCTTAAGAGGGTCCTACGAGCAGTACTTC. It translates to CASSLRGSYEQYF. Full variable domain (outside the CDR3, taken from reference TRBV13 and TRBJ2-7): AAGVIQSPRHLIKEKRETATLKCYPIPRHDTVYWYQQGPGQDPQFLISFYEKMQSDKGSIPDRFSAQQFSDYHSELNMSSLELGDSALYFCASSLRGSYEQYFGPGTRLTVT.

The chain joins TRBV18 to TRBJ1-4, with D maybe TRBD1 (6 bases). The CDR3 is 13 residues long. Germline lookup yields CDR1 KGHSH and CDR2 LQKENI. The germline V and J ends were trimmed by 2 bases and 6 bases, with 7 bases remaining between them. In DNA form, the CDR3 reads TGTGCCAGCTCACCATACAGGGATGAAAAACTGTTTTTT. Translated: CASSPYRDEKLFF.

This chain joins TRBV5-4 and TRBJ2-7; tentatively, D is TRBD2 (6 bases). Germline V gene lookup returns CDR1 SGHNT and CDR2 YYREEE (reference sequence). CDR3 length: 16 amino acids. Trimming took 2 bases from V and 5 from J, leaving 20 bases between them. The CDR3, as DNA: TGTGCCAGCAGCTTTAAGATTTCGGCTAGCGTTAACGAGCAGTACTTC. Protein sequence: CASSFKISASVNEQYF.

This clone appeared once. The chain couples TRBV28 to TRBJ2-1; 10 positions match TRBD2. Trimming at V came to 6 bases and at J to 4 bases, leaving 6 bases not matched to a gene. Germline CDR1 reads MDHEN; CDR2 reads SYDVKM. The CDR3 consists of 15 residues. The CDR3 DNA is TGTGCCAGCAGACTTAGCGGGGGGTCATACAATGAGCAGTTCTTC. Its protein is CASRLSGGSYNEQFF.

This chain connects TRBV7-9 to TRBJ2-1; 12 positions match TRBD2. The CDR3 is 15 residues long. Trimming at V came to 7 bases and at J to 6 bases, leaving 7 bases not matched to a gene. Germline CDR1 reads SEHNR; CDR2 reads FQNEAQ (reference sequence). DNA of the CDR3: TGTGCCAGCAATCCGGGACTAGCGGGTACCAATGAGCAGTTCTTC. Encoded protein: CASNPGLAGTNEQFF.

This chain joins TRBV18 and TRBJ2-1; 13 positions match TRBD2. Trimming cost V 0 bases and J 5 bases; bases outside gene matches: 7. The CDR3 consists of 18 residues. Per the germline V gene, CDR1 is KGHSH and CDR2 is LQKENI. The DNA for the CDR3 is TGTGCCAGCTCACCACCTGTGACTAGCGGGGGGCAACACAATGAGCAGTTCTTC. Translating gives CASSPPVTSGGQHNEQFF.

This clone is a singleton in its sample. The CDR3 nucleotides are TGTGCCAGCAGCGAAACAGGGGACGAGCAGTACTTC. It yields the protein CASSETGDEQYF. The gene calls are TRBV7-2 and TRBJ2-7, with TRBD1 matching 7 bases. Germline assignment: CDR1 SGHTA and CDR2 FQGNSA. This CDR3 region has 12 residues. With V trimmed by 5 bases and J by 5 bases, 3 bases remained unmatched. Together with reference TRBV7-2 and TRBJ2-7, the CDR3 gives the full variable domain: GAGVSQSPSNKVTEKGKDVELRCDPISGHTALYWYRQSLGQGLEFLIYFQGNSAPDKSGLPSDRFSAERTGGSVSTLTIQRTQQEDSAVYLCASSETGDEQYFGPGTRLTVT.

The chain has TRBV27 and TRBJ2-7, with 7 nucleotides matching TRBD2. This CDR3 has 17 residues. V dropped 6 bases and J dropped 2; count of bases not matched to a gene: 16. CDR1 MNHEY and CDR2 SMNVEV come from the germline V gene (reference sequence). The CDR3 DNA sequence: TGTGCCAGCAGCCCAACGAATGGCGGGAGCTTCCCCTACGAGCAGTACTTC. Protein: CASSPTNGGSFPYEQYF.

This sequence joins TRBV21-1 and TRBJ1-5; the table gives TRBD1 as D, unverified against the DNA. TRBV21-1 counts as a pseudogene. The CDR3 covers 19 residues. The CDR3 DNA sequence: TGTGCCAGCAGCACGCTAAAGGACAGGGCTTATCCGAGCAATCAGCCCCAGCATTTT. Encoded protein: CASSTLKDRAYPSNQPQHF.

The chain has TRBV5-3 and TRBJ1-1; D possibly corresponds to TRBD1 (5 bases). TRBV5-3 is an ORF; its function is uncertain. V was clipped by 0 bases and J by 2 bases, with 8 bases between them. This CDR3 has 14 amino acids. CDR3 loop: CARSLGQINTEAFF. The CDR3 DNA sequence: TGTGCCAGAAGCTTGGGACAGATCAACACTGAAGCTTTCTTT.

The genes are TRBV28 and TRBJ2-4; unclear D gene. This CDR3 region has 16 residues. Germline-derived CDR1 and CDR2 are MDHEN and SYDVKM. With 6 bases removed from V and 0 bases from J, the gap between germline ends came to 15 bases. Written as DNA, the CDR3 is TGTGCCAGCAGCCCGTCTCGACAACTAGCCAAAAACATTCAGTACTTC. It is translated as CASSPSRQLAKNIQYF.

The chain recombines TRBV10-3 with TRBJ2-1; 7 bases map to TRBD2. V lost 2 bases and J lost 5; bases outside the gene matches: 9. CDR1 ENHRY and CDR2 SYGVKD come from the germline V gene. The CDR3 has 16 residues. CDR3 sequence (DNA): TGTGCCATCAGTGAGACGAGGGAGGGCCCCGACAATGAGCAGTTCTTC. Protein product: CAISETREGPDNEQFF.

This chain links TRBV7-2 with TRBJ1-1; D is perhaps TRBD1 (6 bases). V gave up 5 bases and J gave up 1 base, with 11 bases separating them. Germline V CDR1 and CDR2: SGHTA, FQGNSA. This CDR3 comprises 14 residues. Here the CDR3 DNA reads TGTGCCAGCAGCCTCATCAGGGGGAACACTGAAGCTTTCTTT. Its translation is CASSLIRGNTEAFF. Based on the CDR3 plus reference TRBV7-2 and TRBJ1-1, the full variable domain is GAGVSQSPSNKVTEKGKDVELRCDPISGHTALYWYRQSLGQGLEFLIYFQGNSAPDKSGLPSDRFSAERTGGSVSTLTIQRTQQEDSAVYLCASSLIRGNTEAFFGQGTRLTVV.

V and J are TRBV6-5 and TRBJ1-3, with a tentative D call TRBD1 (6 bases). The V gene's germline CDR1 is MNHEY and CDR2 SVGAGI. CDR3 length equals 15 residues. V was shortened by 6 bases and J by 4 bases, with 16 bases between the two germline ends. The CDR3 reads CASSYGQTIGNTIYF. As DNA, the CDR3 is TGTGCCAGCAGCTACGGACAGACCATCGGAAACACCATATATTTT.

CDR3 loop: CASSSGGDEQFF. CDR3 bases: TGTGCCAGCAGCTCGGGGGGAGATGAGCAGTTCTTC. V gene TRBV7-9 combines with J gene TRBJ2-1; 7 nucleotides align to TRBD2. The germline V gene encodes CDR1 SEHNR and CDR2 FQNEAQ (reference sequence). The trim removed 4 bases at V and 8 bases at J, leaving 2 bases unmatched. CDR3 length: 12 amino acids. The full variable domain, its missing parts supplied by reference TRBV7-9 and TRBJ2-1, is DTGVSQNPRHKITKRGQNVTFRCDPISEHNRLYWYRQTLGQGPEFLTYFQNEAQLEKSRLLSDRFSAERPKGSFSTLEIQRTEQGDSAMYLCASSSGGDEQFFGPGTRLTVL.

Details on this clone: Other DNA sequences of this sample code for an identical CDR3. This chain joins TRBV7-2 and TRBJ1-3; 7 bases map to TRBD1. V lost 6 bases, J lost 1 base, and 3 bases stayed unmatched. Germline V gene data show CDR1 as SGHTA and CDR2 as FQGNSA. This CDR3 has 14 amino acids. The CDR3 bases are TGTGCCAGCAGTCCGACAGGGTCTGGAAACACCATATATTTT. Translating it yields CASSPTGSGNTIYF.